This entry is about one T cell receptor (beta chain). Its antigen is unidentified. The germline gene is not matched at one end of the junction; a read error may be the cause. The sample comes from a study of tumor and adjacent non-tumor tissue in lung cancer. This CDR3 is built from 16 residues. The germline gives CDR1 SGHKS, CDR2 YYEKEE (reference sequence). The template was RNA from unsorted bulk tissue. TCRbeta libraries were built with three rounds of nested PCR, modified from ARM-PCR. TCRdb redid the calling of the multiplex PCR reads with MiXCR, one entry per CDR3 protein. The table has 60,000 to 95,000 distinct CDR3 sequences, under 80% seen once; the top ten hold roughly 12%. Study results and limitations: Significantly higher TCR diversity was found in tumor than normal lung.

Sequencing was done on a sample of lung tumor tissue. The receptor's source is a woman aged 50 to 60 with non-small cell lung cancer. V is TRBV5-5 and J is TRBJ1-3; 7 bases are shared with TRBD1. The DNA of the CDR3 is TGTGCCAGCAGATCACAAACCGGGACAGCAGGAAACTCCATATATTTT. Protein: CASRSQTGTAGNSIYF.